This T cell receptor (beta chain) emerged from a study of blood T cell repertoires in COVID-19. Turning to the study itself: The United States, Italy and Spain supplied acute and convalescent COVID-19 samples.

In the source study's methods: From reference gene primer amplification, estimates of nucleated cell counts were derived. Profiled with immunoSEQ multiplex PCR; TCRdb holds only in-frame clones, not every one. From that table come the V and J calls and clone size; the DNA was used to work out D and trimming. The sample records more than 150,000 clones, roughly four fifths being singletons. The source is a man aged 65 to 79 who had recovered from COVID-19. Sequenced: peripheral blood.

CDR3 loop: CASSQDPQGRQPQHF. The CDR3, as DNA: TGTGCCAGCAGCCAAGATCCACAGGGACGTCAGCCCCAGCATTTT. The gene calls are TRBV3-1 (or the pseudogene TRBV3-2) and TRBJ1-5, with TRBD1 as a possible D gene (6 bases). V lost 0 bases and J 6 bases, leaving 12 bases between the germline ends. Germline-derived CDR1 and CDR2 are LGHDT and YNNKEL (reference sequence). This CDR3 spans 15 amino acids.